This entry lists 24 T cell receptor beta chains sequenced from one sample in a study of vaccination and CD4 T cells after COVID-19 (dated 2022 in TCRdb). To prepare the library, PCR was applied. The reads were generated on an Illumina iSeq 100. DNA from cultured CD4+ T cells was subjected to TCR sequencing with the Oncomine TCR Beta short-read assay at the Johns Hopkins FTIC core. The raw public data were reprocessed by TCRdb itself: fastp quality trimming at Q25, MiXCR clonotype calling, in-frame beta chains only. Every distinct CDR3 protein forms one entry, paired with its most common genes and DNA. This sample holds approximately 2,000 distinct CDR3 sequences; approximately 68% were observed only once. The ten largest clones take up approximately 50% of the sample. This sample's treatment or condition label indicates: roughly nine-day PBMC culture with coronavirus spike peptide pools or control peptides (ViraFEST assay).

Their antigens remain unidentified. Sample: CD4+ T cells from blood, cultured in vitro, taken after SARS-CoV-2 vaccination. Receptors were obtained from a human donor who had recovered from COVID-19.

The V gene is TRBV12-3 or TRBV12-4, the J gene TRBJ2-7; 7 bases map to TRBD1. V lost 6 bases and J lost 5; bases outside the gene matches: 10. The CDR3 runs to 14 residues. The CDR3 nucleotides read TGTGCCAGCAGCCTCCACAGGGGCGGTGACGAGCAGTACTTC. It encodes CASSLHRGGDEQYF.

CDR3 sequence: CASSQGLAGGPEQYF. Written as DNA, the CDR3 is TGTGCCAGCAGCCAAGGACTGGCGGGAGGGCCCGAGCAGTACTTC. The V call is TRBV4-2, the J call TRBJ2-7, with 9 positions matching TRBD2. The CDR3 is 15 residues long. The germline V gene encodes CDR1 LGHNA and CDR2 YNFKEQ. J lost 6 bases, V lost 1 base, and 7 bases had no gene match.

The rearrangement uses TRBV19 and TRBJ2-5; no clear D. The germline CDR1 and CDR2 sequences are LNHDA and SQIVND (reference sequence). V was shortened by 2 bases and J by 2 bases, with 6 bases between the two germline ends. The CDR3 length is 13 residues. The DNA of the CDR3 is TGTGCCAGTAGTATAAACCAGCAAGAGACCCAGTACTTC. Protein: CASSINQQETQYF.

A note on this clonotype: A junction end diverges from the germline sequence, so it may reflect a read error. The genes are TRBV19 and TRBJ2-1; possibly TRBD2 for D (6 bases). The CDR3 sequence is 14 residues long. Germline CDR1 and CDR2: LNHDA and SQIVND (reference sequence). The CDR3 sequence is CASSMGQGRGLGVF. The CDR3 nucleotides are TGTGCCAGTAGTATGGGGCAGGGAAGGGGACTGGGGGTCTTC.

V gene TRBV7-9 combines with J gene TRBJ2-7; 9 bases line up with TRBD1. The V gene's germline CDR1 is SEHNR and CDR2 FQNEAQ (reference sequence). V dropped 5 bases and J dropped 5; count of bases not matched to a gene: 4. There are 13 residues in the CDR3. The CDR3 loop is CASSRGQGNEQYF. Written as DNA, the CDR3 is TGTGCCAGCAGCCGGGGACAGGGTAACGAGCAGTACTTC. Supplemented by reference TRBV7-9 and TRBJ2-7, the full variable domain reads DTGVSQNPRHKITKRGQNVTFRCDPISEHNRLYWYRQTLGQGPEFLTYFQNEAQLEKSRLLSDRFSAERPKGSFSTLEIQRTEQGDSAMYLCASSRGQGNEQYFGPGTRLTVT.

The rearrangement uses TRBV20-1 and TRBJ2-7; D assignment may be TRBD1 or TRBD2 (5 bases each). Trimming removed 1 base at V and 6 bases at J, with 16 bases between. Germline loops: CDR1 DFQATT, CDR2 SNEGSKA (reference sequence). The CDR3 is made up of 14 amino acids. The CDR3 is CSARVTGTSGEQYF. The CDR3 region has the DNA TGCAGTGCTAGAGTTACGGGGACCTCGGGCGAGCAGTACTTC.

The chain links TRBV5-1 to TRBJ1-2, with 8 bases that match TRBD1. J gave up 4 bases and V 4 bases, and 6 bases lay outside the gene matches. Germline CDR1 SGHRS, CDR2 YFSETQ. The CDR3 is made up of 14 amino acids. The CDR3 region has the DNA TGCGCCAGCAGCCCCCCCGACAGGGGCTATGGCTACACCTTC. Amino acids: CASSPPDRGYGYTF.

By share of the sample, this clonotype is large. V gene TRBV7-2 combines with J gene TRBJ2-5; D is uncertain. Germline V lookup: CDR1 SGHTA, CDR2 FQGNSA. Trimming took 3 bases from V and 4 from J, leaving 9 bases between them. The CDR3 length is 13 residues. CDR3 protein: CASSFTGGETQYF. The CDR3 DNA is TGTGCCAGCAGCTTCACGGGTGGAGAGACCCAGTACTTC.

This rearrangement joins TRBV27 to TRBJ1-2; a weak D match, TRBD1 (6 bases). The germline V gene encodes CDR1 MNHEY and CDR2 SMNVEV (reference sequence). The ends were cut back, 2 bases at V and 6 bases at J, with 10 bases in the middle. The CDR3 has 13 amino acids. The CDR3 sequence: CASSLRGGNGYTF. The CDR3 DNA is TGTGCCAGCAGTTTAAGGGGGGGCAATGGCTACACCTTC.

This clonotype was seen a handful of times. The J gene is TRBJ1-1, the V gene TRBV10-3; D ambiguous. Germline V gene lookup returns CDR1 ENHRY and CDR2 SYGVKD. V dropped 3 bases and J dropped 4 bases, with 9 bases sitting between them. The CDR3 has 13 residues. CDR3 DNA: TGTGCCATCAGTGACGGGGTGGGCACTGAAGCTTTCTTT. Translation: CAISDGVGTEAFF.

The chain employs TRBV6-1 and TRBJ1-5; D call uncertain. V was clipped by 1 base and J by 2 bases, with 9 bases between them. Germline V gives CDR1 MNHNS, CDR2 SASEGT. CDR3 size: 15 residues. In DNA form, the CDR3 reads TGTGCCAGCAGTGAAGGCCCTCTTGGCAATCAGCCCCAGCATTTT. Protein: CASSEGPLGNQPQHF.

By share, this clonotype ranks as large. This chain connects TRBV12-3 or TRBV12-4 to TRBJ1-5; D call uncertain. V was trimmed by 1 base and J by 4 bases, leaving 8 bases between them. CDR3 length: 14 amino acids. Written as DNA, the CDR3 is TGTGCCAGCAGTTTAGTAGCACGGAATCAGCCCCAGCATTTT. As protein: CASSLVARNQPQHF.

This rearrangement joins TRBV27 to TRBJ2-5; a weak D match, TRBD1 (5 bases). The germline V gene encodes CDR1 MNHEY and CDR2 SMNVEV (reference sequence). The CDR3 loop spans 14 amino acids. With 4 bases removed from V and 3 bases from J, the gap between germline ends came to 12 bases. CDR3 amino acids: CASSSDSPKETQYF. CDR3 nucleotide sequence: TGTGCCAGCAGTTCCGACAGCCCGAAAGAGACCCAGTACTTC.

The rearrangement joins TRBV20-1 to TRBJ1-2, with TRBD1 matching 9 bases. V lost 6 bases, J lost 0 bases, and 14 bases stayed unmatched. The length of the CDR3 is 17 residues. Per the germline V gene, CDR1 is DFQATT and CDR2 is SNEGSKA (reference sequence). Written as DNA, the CDR3 is TGCAGTGCCAATAACGGGACAGGGCGCGTACCTAACTATGGCTACACCTTC. Protein: CSANNGTGRVPNYGYTF.

This chain links TRBV2 with TRBJ1-2; D not resolved. This CDR3 spans 11 amino acids. Trimming took off 7 bases at V and 8 bases at J, with 11 bases between the two ends. Germline values: CDR1 SNHLY, CDR2 FYNNEI. The CDR3 nucleotides read TGTGCCAGCATTATCTACGGGGGCTACACCTTC. This encodes CASIIYGGYTF.

The CDR3 reads CSARPASGELFF. CDR3 nucleotide sequence: TGCAGTGCTAGACCTGCTTCCGGGGAGCTGTTTTTT. The chain couples TRBV20-1 to TRBJ2-2; no reliable D call. This CDR3 has 12 amino acids. Germline V CDR1 and CDR2: DFQATT, SNEGSKA (reference sequence). The V end was cut by 2 bases, the J end by 6 bases, with 7 bases between.

The CDR3 coding sequence is TGTGCCATCAGTGAGTCGGACAGGGATAGCACTGAAGCTTTCTTT. Protein product: CAISESDRDSTEAFF. This rearrangement joins TRBV10-3 to TRBJ1-1; 8 positions match TRBD1. J lost 4 bases, V lost 0 bases, and 4 bases had no gene match. CDR3 length: 15 amino acids. Germline loops: CDR1 ENHRY, CDR2 SYGVKD.

This clonotype showed up just a few times. V gene TRBV20-1 combines with J gene TRBJ1-2; perhaps TRBD1 as D (5 bases). The CDR3 runs 14 residues. Trimming took 5 bases from V and 2 from J, leaving 15 bases between them. Per germline, CDR1 DFQATT and CDR2 SNEGSKA (reference sequence). The CDR3 sequence is CSAADWQGNYGYTF. In nucleotides, the CDR3 is TGCAGTGCTGCGGACTGGCAGGGAAACTATGGCTACACCTTC.

The table lists this clonotype with a few counts. The genes are TRBV7-2 and TRBJ2-3; TRBD2 matches 8 bases. From germline, CDR1 is SGHTA and CDR2 FQGNSA. Trimming at V came to 4 bases and at J to 5 bases, leaving 8 bases not matched to a gene. The CDR3 sequence is 15 residues long. For the CDR3, the DNA is TGTGCCAGCAGCTCGTCGGGGGGGTGGAGAGATACGCAGTATTTT. Translating it yields CASSSSGGWRDTQYF.

The table lists this clonotype with a few counts. The rearrangement joins TRBV7-8 to TRBJ1-5, with a tentative D call TRBD1 (6 bases). Trimming removed 6 bases from V and 5 bases from J, with 29 bases in between. This CDR3 spans 19 amino acids. Germline CDR1 SGHVS, CDR2 FQNEAQ. This chain's CDR3 is CASSQSSRNYRVRDQPQHF. The CDR3 coding sequence is TGTGCCAGCAGTCAATCCTCCCGAAACTACAGGGTAAGGGATCAGCCCCAGCATTTT.

V is TRBV20-1 and J is TRBJ1-2; D not resolved. With 3 bases removed from V and 8 bases from J, the gap between germline ends came to 13 bases. The CDR3 extends over 12 amino acids. CDR1 and CDR2 from the germline V gene are DFQATT and SNEGSKA (reference sequence). The CDR3 coding sequence is TGCAGTGCTAGCAAGGCATTGAGCGGCTACACCTTC. Its translation: CSASKALSGYTF.

CDR3 sequence (DNA): TGTGCCACCAGTGATTTTCGGGGGGCGATTATCTACGAGCAGTACTTC. It is translated as CATSDFRGAIIYEQYF. The chain is built from TRBV24-1 and TRBJ2-7; D is perhaps TRBD2 (7 bases). V shed 1 base and J shed 3 bases, with 15 bases lying between them. Germline V lookup: CDR1 KGHDR, CDR2 SFDVKD. The CDR3 loop spans 16 amino acids.

This chain links TRBV20-1 with TRBJ1-5; a possible D gene is TRBD1 (5 bases). Germline CDR1 reads DFQATT; CDR2 reads SNEGSKA (reference sequence). The CDR3 loop spans 12 amino acids. Trimming removed 6 bases at V and 7 bases at J, with 13 bases between. This chain's CDR3 is CSAQRGAQPQHF. Here the CDR3 DNA reads TGCAGTGCCCAGAGAGGGGCGCAGCCCCAGCATTTT.

This clonotype has just a few counts. This sequence joins TRBV19 and TRBJ1-5, with 9 bases lining up with TRBD1. CDR3 size: 16 residues. Losses at the gene ends were 0 bases for V and 5 bases for J; bases not matched to a gene: 5. Germline CDR1 is LNHDA and CDR2 is SQIVND (reference sequence). For the CDR3, the DNA is TGTGCCAGTAGTATAGAGGGACAGGGAGGCCATCAGCCCCAGCATTTT. Amino acid sequence: CASSIEGQGGHQPQHF.